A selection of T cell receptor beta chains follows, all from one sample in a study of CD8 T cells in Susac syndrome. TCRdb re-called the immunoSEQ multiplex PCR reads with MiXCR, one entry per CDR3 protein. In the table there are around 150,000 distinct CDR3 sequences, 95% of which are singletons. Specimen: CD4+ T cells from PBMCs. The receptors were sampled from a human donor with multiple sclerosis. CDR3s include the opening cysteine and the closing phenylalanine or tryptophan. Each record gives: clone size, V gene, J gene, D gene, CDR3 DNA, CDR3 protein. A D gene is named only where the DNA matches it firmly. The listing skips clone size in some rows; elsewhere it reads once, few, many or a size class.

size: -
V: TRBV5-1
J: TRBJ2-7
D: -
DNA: TGCGCCAGCAGCTTGGCACCGAACTACGAGCAGTACTTC
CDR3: CASSLAPNYEQYF

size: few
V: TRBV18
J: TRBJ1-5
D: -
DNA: TGTGCCAGCTCACAGGACCAGAATAGCAATCAGCCCCAGCATTTT
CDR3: CASSQDQNSNQPQHF

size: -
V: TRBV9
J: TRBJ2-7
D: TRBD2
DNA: TGTGCCAGCAGCGTGTCCGGGACTAACTACGAGCAGTACTTC
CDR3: CASSVSGTNYEQYF

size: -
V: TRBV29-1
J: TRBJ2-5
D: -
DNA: TGCAGCGTCCAATGGGGAGAGACCCAGTACTTC
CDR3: CSVQWGETQYF

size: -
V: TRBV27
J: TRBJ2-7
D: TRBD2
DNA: TGTGCCAGGGAACTAGCGAGCGAGCAGTACTTC
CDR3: CARELASEQYF

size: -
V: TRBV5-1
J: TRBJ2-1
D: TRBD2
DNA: TGCGCCAGCAGCTCCCTGACTAGCGGGGGCTACAATGAGCAGTTCTTC
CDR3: CASSSLTSGGYNEQFF

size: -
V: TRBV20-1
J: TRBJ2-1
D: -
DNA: TGCAGTGCTAGAGGGTCCCCCTACAATGAGCAGTTCTTC
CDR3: CSARGSPYNEQFF

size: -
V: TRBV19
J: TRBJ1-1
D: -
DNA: TGTGCCAGTAGTCCCCGGGACGGAACGAACACTGAAGCTTTCTTT
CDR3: CASSPRDGTNTEAFF

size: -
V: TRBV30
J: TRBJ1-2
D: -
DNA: TGTGCCTGGGAGGGCATGGGCACCTATGGCTACACCTTC
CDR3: CAWEGMGTYGYTF

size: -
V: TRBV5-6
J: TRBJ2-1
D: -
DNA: TGTGCCAGCAGCTTGGATGGCAGGGGATCCTACAATGAGCAGTTCTTC
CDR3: CASSLDGRGSYNEQFF

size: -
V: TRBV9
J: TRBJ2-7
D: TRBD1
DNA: TGTGCCAGCAGCGCCCAACGGGACAGGGGTAGATTTGGGGCGGAACAGTACTTC
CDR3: CASSAQRDRGRFGAEQYF

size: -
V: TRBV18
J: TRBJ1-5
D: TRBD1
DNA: TGTGCCAGCTCAAAGGGACAGGGGCAAAATCAGCCCCAGCATTTT
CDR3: CASSKGQGQNQPQHF

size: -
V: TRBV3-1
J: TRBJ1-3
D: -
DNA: TGTGCCAGCAGCCATAGGAGCTCTGGAAACACCATATATTTT
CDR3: CASSHRSSGNTIYF

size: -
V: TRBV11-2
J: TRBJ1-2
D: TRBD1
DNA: TGTGCCAGCAGCTTAGATGACAGGGGGATCAGCTACACCTTC
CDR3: CASSLDDRGISYTF

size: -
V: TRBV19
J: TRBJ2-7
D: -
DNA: TGTGCCAGTAGTATGGGACTGTGGAGCTCCTACGAGCAGTACTTC
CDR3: CASSMGLWSSYEQYF

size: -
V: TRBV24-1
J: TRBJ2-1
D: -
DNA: TGTGCCACCAGTGAGCGGTACAATGAGCAGTTCTTC
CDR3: CATSERYNEQFF

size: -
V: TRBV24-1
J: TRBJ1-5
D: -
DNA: TGTGCCACCAGTGGGCTGGATCAGCCCCAGCATTTT
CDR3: CATSGLDQPQHF

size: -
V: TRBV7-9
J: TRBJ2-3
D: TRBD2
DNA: TGTGCCAGCACCTGGACTAGCGGGGTCGGAGATACGCAGTATTTT
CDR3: CASTWTSGVGDTQYF

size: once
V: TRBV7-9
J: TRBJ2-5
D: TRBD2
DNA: TGTGCCAGCAGCTCCTCTGGCGGGGGCCAAGAGACCCAGTACTTC
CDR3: CASSSSGGGQETQYF

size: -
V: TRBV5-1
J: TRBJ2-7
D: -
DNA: TGCGCCAGCAGCTTGGAGGTGCAGTACGAGCAGTACTTC
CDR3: CASSLEVQYEQYF

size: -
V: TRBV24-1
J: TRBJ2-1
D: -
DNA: TGTGCCACCCAGGATTTCGGAAGCTCCTACAATGAGCAGTTCTTC
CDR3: CATQDFGSSYNEQFF

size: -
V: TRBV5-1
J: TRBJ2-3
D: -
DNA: TGCGCCAGCAGCTGGATACCGGGGAAAACAGATACGCAGTATTTT
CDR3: CASSWIPGKTDTQYF

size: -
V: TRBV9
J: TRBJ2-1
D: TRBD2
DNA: TGTGCCAGCAGCTCCCGACTAGCGGGGGATGTTTACAATGAGCAGTTCTTC
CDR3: CASSSRLAGDVYNEQFF

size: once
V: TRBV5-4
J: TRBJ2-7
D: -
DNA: TGTGCCAGCAGCTTGGGACAGGTTAGCGAGCAGTACTTC
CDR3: CASSLGQVSEQYF

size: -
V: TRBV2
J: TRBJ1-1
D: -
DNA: TGTGCCAGCCGAGTCACGGAGGTTGAAGCTTTCTTT
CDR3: CASRVTEVEAFF

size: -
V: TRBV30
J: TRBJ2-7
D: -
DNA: TGTGCCTGGAGTGGGACGTCGCGGTACGAGCAGTACTTC
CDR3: CAWSGTSRYEQYF

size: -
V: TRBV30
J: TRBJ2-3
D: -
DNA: TGTGCCTGGAGACCCAAAAGATACACAGATACGCAGTATTTT
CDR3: CAWRPKRYTDTQYF

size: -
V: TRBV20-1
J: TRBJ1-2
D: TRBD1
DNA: TGCAGTGCTAGAGGGGTTGACAGGGCGTCTGGCTACACCTTC
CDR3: CSARGVDRASGYTF

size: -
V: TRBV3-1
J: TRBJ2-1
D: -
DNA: TGTGCCTCCAGGGGGGGAGGATACAATGAGCAGTTCTTC
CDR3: CASRGGGYNEQFF

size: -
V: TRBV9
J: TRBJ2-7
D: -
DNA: TGTGCCAGCAGCGTCAGGACCCCCTACGAGCAGTACTTC
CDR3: CASSVRTPYEQYF

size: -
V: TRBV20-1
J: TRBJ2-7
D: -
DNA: TGCAGTGCTAGGCCCCCGGGACAACGGGCCTACGAGCAGTACTTC
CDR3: CSARPPGQRAYEQYF

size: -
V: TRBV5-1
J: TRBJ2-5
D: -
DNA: TGCGCCAGCAGCGGGGGGACAAGCAGCAGACAAGAGACCCAGTACTTC
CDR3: CASSGGTSSRQETQYF

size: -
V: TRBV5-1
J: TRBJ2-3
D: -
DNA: TGCGCCAGCAGCAGTACAGGGCTCACAGATACGCAGTATTTT
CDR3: CASSSTGLTDTQYF

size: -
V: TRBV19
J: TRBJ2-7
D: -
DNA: TGTGCCAGTTCACCGGGACACCCCTACGAGCAGTACTTC
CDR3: CASSPGHPYEQYF

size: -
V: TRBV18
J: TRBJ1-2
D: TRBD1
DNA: TGTGCCAGCTCACCGGGACAGGGGTTGAATGGCTACACCTTC
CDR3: CASSPGQGLNGYTF

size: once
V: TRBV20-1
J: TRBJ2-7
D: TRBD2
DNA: TGCAGTGCCAAGCGGGGAATCTCCTACGAGCAGTACTTC
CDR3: CSAKRGISYEQYF

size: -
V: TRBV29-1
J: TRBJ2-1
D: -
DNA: TGCAGCGTTGAAGAGGATCCTTACAATGAGCAGTTCTTC
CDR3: CSVEEDPYNEQFF

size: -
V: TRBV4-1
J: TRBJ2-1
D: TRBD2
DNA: TGCGCCAGCAGCCAAAAATTGACTAGCGGGAGGGTCTATGAGCAGTTCTTC
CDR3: CASSQKLTSGRVYEQFF

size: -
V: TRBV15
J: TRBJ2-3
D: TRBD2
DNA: TGTGCCACCAGTAGTCAGCCCCCAGCGGGGGGTGTGGGTACGCAGTATTTT
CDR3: CATSSQPPAGGVGTQYF

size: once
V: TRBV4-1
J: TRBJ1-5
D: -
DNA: TGCGCCAGCAGCCAAGATCTGATCAATCAGCCCCAGCATTTT
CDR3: CASSQDLINQPQHF

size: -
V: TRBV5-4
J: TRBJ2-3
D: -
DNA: TGTGCCAGCAGCTCAGAGCTGGTCACAGATACGCAGTATTTT
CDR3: CASSSELVTDTQYF

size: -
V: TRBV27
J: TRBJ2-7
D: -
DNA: TGTGCCAGTCATCGACGGTCGCGGGGAAGGTTTTACGAGCAGTACTTC
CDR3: CASHRRSRGRFYEQYF

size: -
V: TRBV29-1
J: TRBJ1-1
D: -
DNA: TGCAGCGTTGGTCGGGAGACGAACACTGAAGCTTTCTTT
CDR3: CSVGRETNTEAFF

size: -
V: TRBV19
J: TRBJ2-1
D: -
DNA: TGTGCCAGTAGTCCAACCCGGTTGAGACTAAATAATGAGCAGTTCTTC
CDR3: CASSPTRLRLNNEQFF

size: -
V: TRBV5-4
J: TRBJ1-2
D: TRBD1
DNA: TGTGCCAGCAGCTGGGACAGCCATGGCTACACCTTC
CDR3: CASSWDSHGYTF

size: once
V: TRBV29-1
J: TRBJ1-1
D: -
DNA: TGCAGCGTTCCGCCAGGGAACACTGAAGCTTTCTTT
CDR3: CSVPPGNTEAFF

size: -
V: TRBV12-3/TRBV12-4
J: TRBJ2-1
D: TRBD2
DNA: TGTGCCAGCAGTTCCACGGTTAGCGGGGGGGCGTTCTTC
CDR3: CASSSTVSGGAFF